The next 26 T cell receptor beta chains were all read from a single sample in a study of shared clonotypes between healthy human individuals. TCRdb's copy holds only in-frame clones and misses some; the assay was immunoSEQ multiplex PCR. Here the sample spans about 490,000 clones, roughly 80% being singletons. The specimen sequenced was PBMCs. These receptors originate from a woman aged 40 to 50 in good health. Some clones in this sample may be carry-over from other donors' samples.

Notes on this clone: A single base is all that separates this from a far larger clone, so a read error is likely. This same CDR3 is encoded by further DNA sequences in the sample. The gene calls are TRBV7-9 and TRBJ1-5; 8 bases fit TRBD1. CDR1 SEHNR and CDR2 FQNEAQ come from the germline V gene (reference sequence). Germline trimming cut 2 bases from V and 5 bases from J; bases unmatched to any gene: 11. The CDR3 contains 17 residues. CDR3 coding DNA: TGTGCCAGCAGCTTATACCTAGGACAGGGTGGCTATCAGCCCCAGCATTTT. This encodes CASSLYLGQGGYQPQHF.

The rearrangement links TRBV2 to TRBJ2-6; TRBD1 or TRBD2 may be the D gene (5 bases each). Trimming pared 5 bases from V and 0 bases from J, leaving 8 bases between. The CDR3 contains 15 residues. In germline, CDR1 is SNHLY, CDR2 FYNNEI. The CDR3 nucleotides are TGTGCCAGCAGTTTGGGGGTCTCTGGGGCCAACGTCCTGACTTTC. Its translation: CASSLGVSGANVLTF.

The V and J genes are TRBV19 and TRBJ2-1; the D is unclear. V was clipped by 2 bases and J by 7 bases, with 9 bases between them. This CDR3 is 13 amino acids long. Germline loops: CDR1 LNHDA, CDR2 SQIVND (reference sequence). CDR3 sequence reads: CASSILGLNEQFF. DNA of the CDR3: TGTGCCAGTAGTATACTCGGCCTAAATGAGCAGTTCTTC.

For this clone: It is likely a read error: a sequence one base away is far more abundant. The chain links TRBV4-1 to TRBJ2-7; D assignment may be TRBD1 or TRBD2 (5 bases each). The germline gives CDR1 MGHRA, CDR2 YSYEKL. The CDR3 runs to 15 residues. V was shortened by 2 bases and J by 0 bases, with 11 bases between the two germline ends. CDR3 DNA sequence: TGCGCCAGCAGCCAACAGGGAGCTCACTCCTACGAGCAGTACTTC. It translates to CASSQQGAHSYEQYF.

J is TRBJ2-2 and V is TRBV19, with 8 positions matching TRBD2. CDR1 LNHDA and CDR2 SQIVND come from the germline V gene (reference sequence). The CDR3 covers 13 residues. Trimming took 5 bases from V and 7 from J; bases not matched to a gene: 3. The CDR3 is CASSWLAGGELFF. The CDR3 DNA is TGTGCCAGTAGTTGGCTAGCGGGCGGGGAGCTGTTTTTT. Full variable domain (missing parts from reference TRBV19 and TRBJ2-2): DGGITQSPKYLFRKEGQNVTLSCEQNLNHDAMYWYRQDPGQGLRLIYYSQIVNDFQKGDIAEGYSVSREKKESFPLTVTSAQKNPTAFYLCASSWLAGGELFFGEGSRLTVL.

This chain joins TRBV6-6 and TRBJ1-3; no definite D call. The germline V and J ends were trimmed by 7 bases and 2 bases, with 6 bases remaining between them. Germline V CDR1 and CDR2: MNHNY, SVGAGI (reference sequence). The CDR3 is 12 amino acids. The CDR3 loop is CASTAAGNTIYF. The CDR3 coding sequence is TGTGCCAGCACGGCGGCTGGAAACACCATATATTTT.

The V call is TRBV19, the J call TRBJ1-3; D is unclear. CDR3 length: 18 residues. V lost 7 bases, J lost 0 bases, and 22 bases lay in between. Germline values: CDR1 LNHDA, CDR2 SQIVND (reference sequence). The CDR3 sequence: CASIGVPGRYPSGNTIYF. The CDR3 DNA follows: TGTGCCAGTATTGGGGTACCCGGACGATACCCCTCTGGAAACACCATATATTTT.

Worth noting for this clone: With only one base between it and a far larger clone, this is likely a read error. This sample also contains other DNA sequences that code for the same CDR3. J is TRBJ2-7 and V is TRBV5-1; 9 nucleotides line up with TRBD1. The germline CDR1 and CDR2 sequences are SGHRS and YFSETQ. The V gene end was trimmed by 4 bases and the J gene end by 5 bases; junction bases not matched to a gene: 7. This CDR3 region has 14 residues. This CDR3 is CASSLTGGLDEQYF. The DNA of the CDR3 is TGCGCCAGCAGCCTGACAGGGGGGCTGGACGAGCAGTACTTC. The full variable domain, its missing parts supplied by reference TRBV5-1 and TRBJ2-7, is KAGVTQTPRYLIKTRGQQVTLSCSPISGHRSVSWYQQTPGQGLQFLFEYFSETQRNKGNFPGRFSGRQFSNSRSEMNVSTLELGDSALYLCASSLTGGLDEQYFGPGTRLTVT.

At least ten counts were recorded for this clone. Other DNA sequences in the same sample also yield this CDR3. The rearrangement joins TRBV6-6 to TRBJ2-1, with TRBD1 as a possible D gene (7 bases). Germline CDR1 is MNHNY and CDR2 is SVGAGI (reference sequence). CDR3 length: 16 residues. V was trimmed by 6 bases and J by 9 bases, leaving 24 bases between them. The CDR3: CASSPRTGALGGEQFF. The CDR3 nucleotides are TGTGCCAGCAGCCCTCGGACAGGCGCCCTGGGGGGTGAGCAGTTCTTC.

For this clone: Since a much larger clone is just one base distant, this may be a read error. V is TRBV18 and J is TRBJ2-2; tentatively, D is TRBD1 (6 bases). Trimming removed 3 bases from V and 4 bases from J, with 21 bases in between. Per germline, CDR1 KGHSH and CDR2 LQKENI. The CDR3 has 18 residues. DNA for the CDR3: TGTGCCAGCTCACCCCAAAGTTACAGGGTGCAAGGCACCGGGGAGCTGTTTTTT. Encoded protein: CASSPQSYRVQGTGELFF.

The V and J genes are TRBV2 and TRBJ2-3, with a possible D match to TRBD2 (5 bases). Trimming stripped 4 bases from V and 8 bases from J, with 13 bases between. CDR3 size: 13 residues. The germline CDR1 and CDR2 sequences are SNHLY and FYNNEI. CDR3 DNA sequence: TGTGCCAGCAGTGCTGACCGAGAGGGTACGCAGTATTTT. This encodes CASSADREGTQYF.

This clone was seen at least ten times. Other DNA sequences in this sample translate to the same CDR3. This rearrangement joins TRBV4-1 to TRBJ2-1; perhaps D is TRBD1 or TRBD2 (5 bases each). V lost 4 bases and J 0 bases, leaving 16 bases between the germline ends. Germline values: CDR1 MGHRA, CDR2 YSYEKL. The CDR3 totals 17 residues. Written as DNA, the CDR3 is TGCGCCAGCAGCCCATACGGGACGGTAAGCTCCTACAATGAGCAGTTCTTC. Translated, it gives CASSPYGTVSSYNEQFF.

This clone was observed a single time. This chain joins TRBV11-3 and TRBJ2-1; 9 bases are a match to TRBD2. V lost 4 bases and J lost 8; bases outside the gene matches: 6. There are 14 residues in the CDR3. Germline CDR1 SGHNT, CDR2 YENEEA. The CDR3 reads CASSSGTSLDEQFF. CDR3 nucleotides: TGTGCCAGCAGCTCCGGGACTAGCCTCGATGAGCAGTTCTTC.

Concerning this clone: It differs at one base from a far larger clone, so likely a read error. This chain's CDR3 is CASMSTGGRQPRHF. The CDR3 DNA reads TGTGCCAGCATGTCTACAGGGGGCCGACAGCCCCGGCATTTT. V gene TRBV2 combines with J gene TRBJ1-5; TRBD1 matches at 9 bases. In germline, CDR1 is SNHLY, CDR2 FYNNEI. The CDR3 has 14 amino acids.

Regarding this clone: This likely traces to a read error, being one base from a far larger clone. The chain recombines TRBV10-2 with TRBJ2-2; a possible D gene is TRBD2 (5 bases). This CDR3 has 17 residues. Germline CDR1 and CDR2: WSHSY and SAAADI. With 7 bases removed from V and 6 bases from J, the gap between germline ends came to 24 bases. As DNA, the CDR3 is TGCGCCAGCATTATTGGGGTGTTGAGGGCAACATCCGGGGAGCTGTTTTTT. It translates to CASIIGVLRATSGELFF.

The rearrangement links TRBV4-1 to TRBJ2-7, with TRBD2 matching over 13 bases. The V gene end was trimmed by 1 base and the J gene end by 1 base; junction bases not matched to a gene: 10. Germline V gene sequence: CDR1 MGHRA, CDR2 YSYEKL. This CDR3 region has 19 residues. In nucleotides, the CDR3 is TGCGCCAGCAGCCAAGCTGAGTCCGGACTAGCGGGAGAGTCCTACGAGCAGTACTTC. This sequence encodes CASSQAESGLAGESYEQYF.

This clone appeared many times. This sample also contains other DNA sequences that code for the same CDR3. The V and J genes are TRBV28 and TRBJ1-2; 7 nucleotides match TRBD1. Germline V gene sequence: CDR1 MDHEN, CDR2 SYDVKM. V was clipped by 6 bases and J by 4 bases; unmatched bases: 11. The CDR3 sequence is 15 residues long. The CDR3: CASSEGQSAFYGYTF. The CDR3 DNA sequence: TGTGCCAGCAGCGAGGGACAGTCAGCCTTCTATGGCTACACCTTC.

The chain uses TRBV7-2 and TRBJ2-3, with D unclear. The CDR3 is 15 residues long. Germline CDR1 SGHTA, CDR2 FQGNSA. V shed 1 base and J shed 2 bases, with 10 bases lying between them. CDR3 bases: TGTGCCAGCAGCTTAGACCGGCAGGCCACAGATACGCAGTATTTT. Translated, it gives CASSLDRQATDTQYF.

V usage is TRBV5-6 and J usage is TRBJ1-3, with a weak D call TRBD1 (6 bases). Germline V lookup: CDR1 SGHDT, CDR2 YYEEEE. Trimming left V 4 bases short and J 0 bases short, with 17 bases between. The CDR3 is 17 amino acids. The CDR3 DNA reads as TGTGCCAGCAGCCAGACTCGGGGGCCAAGCTCTGGAAACACCATATATTTT. Its translation: CASSQTRGPSSGNTIYF.

This clone was picked up a small number of times. The V and J genes are TRBV7-3 and TRBJ1-1; maybe TRBD1 (6 bases). The CDR3 contains 13 residues. V was cut by 3 bases and J by 7 bases, with 12 bases left in between. In germline, CDR1 is SGHTA, CDR2 FQGTGA. CDR3 bases: TGTGCCAGCAGCTTTTCCGGGACAAGTGAAGCTTTCTTT. It yields the protein CASSFSGTSEAFF.

The gene calls are TRBV28 and TRBJ2-7, with 10 bases matching TRBD1. Looked up from germline, CDR1 is MDHEN and CDR2 is SYDVKM. CDR3 length equals 12 residues. Trimming cost V 8 bases and J 3 bases; bases outside gene matches: 1. The CDR3 nucleotides read TGTGCCAGCCGGACAGGGGGCTACGAGCAGTACTTC. Its protein product is CASRTGGYEQYF.

The chain uses TRBV2 and TRBJ2-2, with TRBD1 as a possible D gene (5 bases). Germline V gene data show CDR1 as SNHLY and CDR2 as FYNNEI. Between the trimmed V and J ends, which lost 6 bases and 4 bases, there was a span of 27 bases. This CDR3 contains 19 residues. The CDR3 region is CASSGFAKGYVPPTGELFF. The CDR3 region has the DNA TGTGCCAGCAGCGGGTTTGCGAAGGGGTACGTCCCTCCCACCGGGGAGCTGTTTTTT.

The chain recombines TRBV30 with TRBJ1-2; D remains ambiguous. V gave up 5 bases and J gave up 1 base, with 17 bases separating them. This CDR3 has 15 residues. Germline V gene lookup returns CDR1 GTSNPN and CDR2 SVGIG (reference sequence). The CDR3 sequence is CAWCPDILFNYGYTF. In DNA form, the CDR3 reads TGTGCCTGGTGTCCTGACATACTCTTTAACTATGGCTACACCTTC. Together with reference TRBV30 and TRBJ1-2, the CDR3 gives the full variable domain: SQTIHQWPATLVQPVGSPLSLECTVEGTSNPNLYWYRQAAGRGLQLLFYSVGIGQISSEVPQNLSASRPQDRQFILSSKKLLLSDSGFYLCAWCPDILFNYGYTFGSGTRLTVV.

This rearrangement joins TRBV28 to TRBJ2-7, with a possible D match to TRBD1 (6 bases). The germline V and J ends were trimmed by 7 bases and 2 bases, with 18 bases remaining between them. The V gene's germline CDR1 is MDHEN and CDR2 SYDVKM. The CDR3 is 15 residues long. The CDR3 coding sequence is TGTGCCAGCACCTTGGTTGCCAGGGGAACCTACGAGCAGTACTTC. Translating it yields CASTLVARGTYEQYF.

There are a few counts of this clone. This chain links TRBV18 with TRBJ1-5; a possible D gene is TRBD1 (6 bases). Germline lookup yields CDR1 KGHSH and CDR2 LQKENI. V was trimmed by 6 bases and J by 6 bases, leaving 12 bases between them. CDR3 length: 13 amino acids. CDR3 protein: CASSPGESQPQHF. The CDR3 region has the DNA TGTGCCAGCTCCCCAGGGGAAAGTCAGCCCCAGCATTTT.

This clone has ten or more counts. At the DNA level, this CDR3 is encoded by other sequences in the same sample as well. This chain links TRBV19 with TRBJ1-1; D gene unclear. V was pared by 5 bases and J by 5 bases, with 9 bases between. This CDR3 spans 12 amino acids. In germline, CDR1 is LNHDA, CDR2 SQIVND (reference sequence). CDR3 coding DNA: TGTGCCAGTAGTCGGTGGGAAACTGAAGCTTTCTTT. Translating gives CASSRWETEAFF.